This section outlines one T cell receptor (beta chain) sequence together with its context. This sample is part of a study of cytomegalovirus exposure and HLA in healthy donors. Germline lookup yields CDR1 SGDLS and CDR2 YYNGEE. Losses at the gene ends were 4 bases for V and 7 bases for J; bases not matched to a gene: 9. The CDR3 has 16 amino acids. PCR primers comprised 60 Vbeta and 13 Jbeta primers. Some clones are missing from TCRdb's copy, which holds only in-frame ones; the method was immunoSEQ multiplex PCR. The sample has roughly 140,000 clones; roughly 64% are singletons. This TCR was recovered from a woman in her twenties or thirties in good health and CMV-seropositive. Material: PBMCs. The V and J genes are TRBV9 and TRBJ2-1, with 12 bases lining up with TRBD2. In DNA, the CDR3 is TGTGCCAGCAGCCCGAGACTAGCGGGAGCGGAAAATGAGCAGTTCTTC. This translates into CASSPRLAGAENEQFF.